The rows below give T cell receptor beta chains drawn from one sample of a study of blood T cell repertoires in COVID-19. The table came from immunoSEQ multiplex PCR; TCRdb's copy has only in-frame clones and leaves some out. The repertoire has tens of thousands of clones, 84% of them found once; the top ten carry about 1.6%. Sequenced material: peripheral blood. All receptors come from a man aged 50 to 60 with acute or convalescent COVID-19. The conserved cysteine and the conserved F or W are not part of the CDR3 here. The order of the fields is V gene, CDR3 protein.

>TRBV28
ASSLGQVLYGYT
>TRBV3-1/TRBV3-2
ASSLSGDNEQF
>TRBV10-3
AISTGQGRGTEAF
>TRBV27
ASSLGGQGNGYT
>TRBV11-3
ASSLTGGNSPLH
>TRBV5-6
ASSKTGDGNTIY
>TRBV10-3
AIRKGTSQETQY
>TRBV7-9
ASSTGPGYQETQY
>TRBV5-1
ASSLDISATYEQY
>TRBV28
ASSLAGGNEQF
>TRBV10-3
AISEGGNYGYT
>TRBV28
ASSFRQANSPLH
>TRBV28
ASSWDRNQPQH
>TRBV15
ATSRVGQGRNQPQH
>TRBV30
AWSKGTPNSPLH
>TRBV12-3/TRBV12-4
ASAGGPQETQY
>TRBV19
ASTPWTSGRINTGELF
>TRBV28
ASSFPGLATDTQY
>TRBV3-1/TRBV3-2
ASSPDGQGLSGNTIY
>TRBV5-6
ASSFGQGGEETQY
>TRBV7-2
ASSLTGLSNQPQH
>TRBV6-2/TRBV6-3
ASSLSGRTGELF
>TRBV28
ASSPGQAYYGYT
>TRBV7-8
ASSSRTSGRGELF
>TRBV24-1
ATSDSGTGVYEQY
>TRBV10-1
ASSPDRNYGYT
>TRBV9
ASSPRTGGADNEKLF
>TRBV24-1
ATSDFWQNEQF
>TRBV27
ASSQSIGRLSNTGELF
>TRBV15
ATSRLTAGKRDQPQH
>TRBV19
ASGVGGALSYNEQF
>TRBV23-1
ASSQSLGPKNIQY
>TRBV2
ASKPRDSQNSPLH
>TRBV28
ASGDAGSYQPQH
>TRBV6-2/TRBV6-3
ASSLTGAYEQY
>TRBV4-2
ASSLWRGGTDTQY
>TRBV10-3
AIRQGLSYGNYGYT
>TRBV6-5
ASSLSAGQTYEQY
>TRBV28
ASSSNSPLH
>TRBV7-8
ASHHGGGGHQETQY
>TRBV7-2
ASSLDRGYYEQY
>TRBV11-2
ASSPGGGTNTIY
>TRBV18
ASSPRPGTAGEKLF
>TRBV18
ASSRGVFDEQY
>TRBV5-1
ASKSTGGNEQY
>TRBV15
ATTTGGIYEQY
>TRBV10-3
AISVNSGDTQY
>TRBV14
ASSHPGTGSNTIY
>TRBV19
ASSPGTSKTNEQF
>TRBV27
ASSLLAGGYEQF